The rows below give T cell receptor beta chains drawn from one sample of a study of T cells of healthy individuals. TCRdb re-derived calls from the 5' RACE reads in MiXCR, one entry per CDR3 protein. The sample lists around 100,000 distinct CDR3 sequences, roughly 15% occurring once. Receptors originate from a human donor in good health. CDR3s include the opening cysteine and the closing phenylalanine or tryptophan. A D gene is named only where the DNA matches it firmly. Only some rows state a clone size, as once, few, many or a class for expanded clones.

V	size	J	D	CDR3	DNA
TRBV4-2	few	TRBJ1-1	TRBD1	CASSQETGLNTEAFF	TGTGCCAGCAGCCAAGAGACAGGGCTGAACACTGAAGCTTTCTTT
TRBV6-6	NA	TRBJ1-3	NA	CASSRREGSGNTIYF	TGTGCCAGCTCTAGACGGGAGGGGTCCGGAAACACCATATATTTT
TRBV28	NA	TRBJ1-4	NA	CASSFTSALNEKLFF	TGTGCCAGCAGTTTCACTTCAGCCTTAAATGAAAAACTGTTTTTT
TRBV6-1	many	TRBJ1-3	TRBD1	CASSLGAGGPEGDTIYF	TGTGCCAGCAGTCTGGGGGCAGGGGGCCCGGAAGGGGACACCATATATTTT
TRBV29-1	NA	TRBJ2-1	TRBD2	CSVGTSGTYNEQFF	TGCAGCGTCGGGACTAGCGGGACCTACAATGAGCAGTTCTTC
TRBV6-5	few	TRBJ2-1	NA	CASSYSLGNEQFF	TGTGCCAGCAGTTACTCCCTTGGGAATGAGCAGTTCTTC
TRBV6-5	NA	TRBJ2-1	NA	CASSSFRVTFYNEQFF	TGTGCCAGCAGTTCCTTCAGGGTAACATTCTACAATGAGCAGTTCTTC
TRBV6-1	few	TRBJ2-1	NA	CASSERRDNEQFF	TGTGCCAGCAGTGAAAGGAGAGACAATGAGCAGTTCTTC
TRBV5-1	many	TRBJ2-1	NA	CASSPDPQRINEQFF	TGCGCCAGCAGCCCGGATCCTCAACGTATTAATGAGCAGTTCTTC
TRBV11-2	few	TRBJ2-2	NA	CASSLLVTGELFF	TGTGCCAGCAGCTTACTTGTTACCGGGGAGCTGTTTTTT
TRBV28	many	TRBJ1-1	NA	CASSVLGGLMNTEAFF	TGTGCCAGCAGTGTTTTGGGGGGCCTAATGAACACTGAAGCTTTCTTT
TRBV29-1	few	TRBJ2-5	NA	CSVAWSSGETQYF	TGCAGCGTTGCTTGGAGTAGTGGAGAGACCCAGTACTTC
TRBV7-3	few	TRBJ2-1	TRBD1	CASSLFGQVGDEQFF	TGTGCCAGCAGCCTATTCGGACAGGTGGGGGATGAGCAGTTCTTC
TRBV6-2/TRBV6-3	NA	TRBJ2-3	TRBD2	CASSYAGGVPDTQYF	TGTGCCAGCAGTTACGCGGGAGGTGTTCCAGATACGCAGTATTTT
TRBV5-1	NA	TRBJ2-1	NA	CASSLFSGSSYNEQFF	TGCGCCAGCAGCTTGTTTTCGGGGAGCTCCTACAATGAGCAGTTCTTC
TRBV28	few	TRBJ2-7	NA	CASRRGLNYEQYF	TGTGCCAGCAGACGGGGACTTAACTACGAGCAGTACTTC
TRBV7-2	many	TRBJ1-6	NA	CASSFGRGNSPLHF	TGTGCCAGCAGCTTTGGACGGGGCAATTCACCCCTCCACTTT
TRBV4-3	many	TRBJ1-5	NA	CASSQTGNQPQHF	TGCGCCAGCAGCCAGACGGGGAATCAGCCCCAGCATTTT
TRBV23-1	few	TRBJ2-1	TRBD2	CASRTSGICSYNEQFF	TGCGCCAGCAGGACTAGCGGGATATGCTCCTACAATGAGCAGTTCTTC
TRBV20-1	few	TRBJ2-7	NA	CSGRGPAYEQYF	TGCAGTGGAAGGGGACCGGCCTACGAGCAGTACTTC
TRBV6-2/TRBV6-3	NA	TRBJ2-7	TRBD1	CASRKQGATYEQYF	TGTGCCAGCAGAAAACAGGGGGCCACCTACGAGCAGTACTTC
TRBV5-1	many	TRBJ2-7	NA	CASSWQGSLGEQYF	TGCGCCAGCAGCTGGCAGGGGTCCCTGGGAGAGCAGTACTTC
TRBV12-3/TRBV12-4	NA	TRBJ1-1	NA	CASTGVTGKRDSMNTEAFF	TGTGCCAGCACCGGGGTTACAGGGAAAAGGGATAGCATGAACACTGAAGCTTTCTTT
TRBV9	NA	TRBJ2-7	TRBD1	CASSAAGTGAYEQYF	TGTGCCAGCAGCGCGGCCGGGACAGGGGCCTACGAGCAGTACTTC
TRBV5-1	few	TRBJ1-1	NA	CASSLVAGVDTEAFF	TGCGCCAGCAGCTTGGTCGCCGGGGTCGACACTGAAGCTTTCTTT
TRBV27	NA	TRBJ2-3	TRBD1	CASKPNRGLGTDTQYF	TGTGCCAGCAAACCCAACAGGGGGCTTGGCACAGATACGCAGTATTTT
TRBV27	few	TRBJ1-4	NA	CASRGSSEKLFF	TGTGCCAGCAGAGGTTCTAGTGAAAAACTGTTTTTT
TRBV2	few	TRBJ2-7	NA	CASSARRVSYEQYF	TGTGCCAGCAGTGCGCGGAGGGTCAGCTACGAGCAGTACTTC
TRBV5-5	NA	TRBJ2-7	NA	CASSPEYSRSYEQYF	TGTGCCAGCAGCCCGGAATATTCCCGCTCCTACGAGCAGTACTTC
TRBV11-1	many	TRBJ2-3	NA	CASSLGRADTQYF	TGTGCCAGCAGCTTAGGACGGGCAGATACGCAGTATTTT
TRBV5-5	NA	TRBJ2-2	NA	CASSLGHSNTGELFF	TGTGCCAGCAGCTTGGGGCACTCGAACACCGGGGAGCTGTTTTTT
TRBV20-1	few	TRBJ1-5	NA	CSAQDKGNQPQHF	TGCAGTGCCCAAGATAAGGGGAATCAGCCCCAGCATTTT
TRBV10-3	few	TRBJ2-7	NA	CAISEGGPPDYEQYF	TGTGCCATCAGTGAGGGGGGACCTCCGGACTACGAGCAGTACTTC
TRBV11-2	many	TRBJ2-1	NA	CASSLFGSSYNEQFF	TGTGCCAGCAGCTTGTTCGGCAGCTCCTACAATGAGCAGTTCTTC
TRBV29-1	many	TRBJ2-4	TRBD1	CSVSGQGKNIQYF	TGCAGCGTCTCGGGACAGGGGAAGAACATTCAGTACTTC
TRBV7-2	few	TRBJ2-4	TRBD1	CASCPRGTDIQYF	TGTGCCAGCTGCCCCAGGGGGACGGACATTCAGTACTTC
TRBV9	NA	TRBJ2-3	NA	CASSVEGDTQYF	TGTGCCAGCAGCGTAGAGGGGGATACGCAGTATTTT
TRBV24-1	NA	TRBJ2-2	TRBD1	CATSDGQGYTGELFF	TGTGCCACCAGTGATGGACAGGGGTACACCGGGGAGCTGTTTTTT
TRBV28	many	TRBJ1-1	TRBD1	CASRTGASTEAFF	TGTGCCAGCCGGACAGGGGCGAGCACTGAAGCTTTCTTT
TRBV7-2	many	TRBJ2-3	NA	CASSPDLDTQYF	TGTGCCAGCAGCCCGGACTTGGATACGCAGTATTTT
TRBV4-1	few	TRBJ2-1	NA	CASSQGAQIRNEQFF	TGCGCCAGCAGCCAAGGCGCACAAATACGAAATGAGCAGTTCTTC
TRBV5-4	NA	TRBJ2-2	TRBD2	CASSPWTSGVNTGELFF	TGTGCCAGCAGCCCGTGGACTAGCGGTGTGAACACCGGGGAGCTGTTTTTT
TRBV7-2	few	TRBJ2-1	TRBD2	CASSLLLAVYNEQFF	TGTGCCAGCAGCTTATTACTAGCGGTATACAATGAGCAGTTCTTC
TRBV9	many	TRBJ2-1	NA	CASSVDSYNEQFF	TGTGCCAGCAGCGTAGATTCCTACAATGAGCAGTTCTTC
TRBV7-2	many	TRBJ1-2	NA	CASSLQQNYGYTF	TGTGCCAGCAGCTTGCAACAGAACTATGGCTACACCTTC
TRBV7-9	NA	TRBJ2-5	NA	CASSLASGGPGDQYF	TGTGCCAGCAGCTTAGCTTCGGGGGGCCCCGGGGACCAGTACTTC
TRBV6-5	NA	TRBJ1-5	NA	CASSYSWTGNQPQHF	TGTGCCAGCAGTTACAGCTGGACAGGCAATCAGCCCCAGCATTTT
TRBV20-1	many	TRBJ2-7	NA	CSADRGAYEQYF	TGCAGTGCCGATCGCGGGGCCTACGAGCAGTACTTC
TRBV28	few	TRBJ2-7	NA	CASRGQFAYEQYF	TGTGCCAGCAGAGGACAGTTTGCCTACGAGCAGTACTTC
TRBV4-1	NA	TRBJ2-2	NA	CASSQPTANTGELFF	TGCGCCAGCAGCCAACCGACGGCCAACACCGGGGAGCTGTTTTTT
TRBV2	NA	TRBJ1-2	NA	CASRDIPGGYTF	TGTGCCAGCAGGGACATCCCAGGAGGCTACACCTTC
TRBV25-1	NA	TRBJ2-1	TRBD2	CASSLAGVANEQFF	TGTGCCAGCAGCCTAGCGGGAGTGGCCAATGAGCAGTTCTTC
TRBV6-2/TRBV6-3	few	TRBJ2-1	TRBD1	CASSGLMRDRDNEQFF	TGTGCCAGCAGTGGTCTGATGAGAGACAGGGATAATGAGCAGTTCTTC
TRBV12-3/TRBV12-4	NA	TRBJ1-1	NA	CASGSGRGFGEAFF	TGTGCCAGCGGAAGCGGCAGGGGTTTCGGTGAAGCTTTCTTT